These T cell receptor beta chains were read from a single sample in a study of OX40 agonist ivuxolimab in advanced cancers. Here immunoSEQ multiplex PCR was the method, and the copy in TCRdb shows in-frame clones only, minus some. This table has nearly 65,000 clones, approximately 90% appearing once. Sequencing was performed on CD4+ or CD8+ T cells sorted from blood, taken in a trial of the OX40 agonist ivuxolimab. The receptors shown here come from an adult with an advanced solid tumor such as melanoma, head and neck, liver or kidney cancer. CDR3s include the opening cysteine and the closing phenylalanine or tryptophan. The order of the fields is D gene, J gene, V gene, clone size, CDR3 protein, CDR3 DNA. A D gene is named only where the DNA matches it firmly. Clone size is shown for a subset of rows, as once, few, many or a class of expanded clone.

TRBD1 | TRBJ1-4 | TRBV10-2 | once | CASRTGVSEKLFF | TGCGCCAGCAGGACAGGGGTTAGTGAAAAACTGTTTTTT
- | TRBJ2-1 | TRBV28 | - | CASSGLSYNEQFF | TGTGCCAGCAGTGGACTTTCCTACAATGAGCAGTTCTTC
TRBD1 | TRBJ1-5 | TRBV19 | - | CASSITAGTGIYSNQPQHF | TGTGCCAGTAGTATTACCGCCGGGACAGGGATATATAGCAATCAGCCCCAGCATTTT
TRBD2 | TRBJ2-3 | TRBV13 | - | CASSYWKGTGGYTDTQYF | TGTGCCAGCAGCTACTGGAAGGGGACGGGGGGTTACACAGATACGCAGTATTTT
- | TRBJ2-3 | TRBV15 | - | CATSSLLQHWDTQYF | TGTGCCACCAGCAGCCTCCTCCAACACTGGGATACGCAGTATTTT
- | TRBJ1-6 | TRBV7-6 | - | CASSLVASGRSSYNSPLHF | TGTGCCAGCAGCTTAGTAGCCTCGGGCAGAAGCTCCTATAATTCACCCCTCCACTTT
- | TRBJ1-5 | TRBV27 | - | CASSGGYSNQPQHF | TGTGCCAGCAGTGGGGGGTATAGCAATCAGCCCCAGCATTTT
- | TRBJ1-4 | TRBV29-1 | - | CSVEEDSNEKLFF | TGCAGCGTTGAAGAGGACAGTAATGAAAAACTGTTTTTT
- | TRBJ2-7 | TRBV9 | - | CASSLGAGQSYEQYF | TGTGCCAGCAGCCTAGGGGCGGGCCAGTCCTACGAGCAGTACTTC
- | TRBJ2-7 | TRBV11-2 | - | CASTMAVSSYEQYF | TGTGCCAGCACCATGGCAGTAAGCTCCTACGAGCAGTACTTC
- | TRBJ1-5 | TRBV10-2 | - | CASSAGANQPQHF | TGCGCCAGCAGTGCTGGGGCTAACCAGCCCCAGCATTTT
TRBD1 | TRBJ1-1 | TRBV27 | - | CASSSGVTGGVYTEAFF | TGTGCCAGCAGTTCAGGAGTAACAGGGGGCGTTTACACTGAAGCTTTCTTT
- | TRBJ2-1 | TRBV27 | - | CASSFGNPGGNEQFF | TGTGCCAGCAGTTTTGGGAACCCTGGTGGAAATGAGCAGTTCTTC
- | TRBJ2-6 | TRBV19 | - | CASSIIASGANVLTF | TGTGCCAGTAGTATCATCGCCTCTGGGGCCAACGTCCTGACTTTC
TRBD2 | TRBJ2-1 | TRBV4-1 | - | CASSQLVLSGGAYNEQFF | TGCGCCAGCAGCCAGCTCGTCCTTAGCGGGGGGGCCTACAATGAGCAGTTCTTC
- | TRBJ2-5 | TRBV6-4 | - | CASRGRTEETQYF | TGTGCCAGCAGAGGACGGACTGAAGAGACCCAGTACTTC
TRBD2 | TRBJ2-1 | TRBV7-8 | - | CASSAITSGGPIYNEQFF | TGTGCCAGCAGCGCCATAACTAGCGGGGGTCCGATCTACAATGAGCAGTTCTTC
- | TRBJ2-1 | TRBV30 | - | CAWRETNYNEQFF | TGTGCCTGGAGGGAGACTAACTACAATGAGCAGTTCTTC
- | TRBJ1-1 | TRBV6-4 | - | CASSDKTGENTEAFF | TGTGCCAGCAGTGATAAGACGGGGGAGAACACTGAAGCTTTCTTT
TRBD1 | TRBJ1-5 | TRBV9 | - | CASSVGGGWNQPQHF | TGTGCCAGCAGCGTAGGAGGGGGCTGGAATCAGCCCCAGCATTTT
- | TRBJ2-2 | TRBV4-1 | - | CASSQGAGAGTGELFF | TGCGCCAGCAGCCAAGGGGCAGGGGCGGGCACCGGGGAGCTGTTTTTT
- | TRBJ2-7 | TRBV27 | - | CASSLSGAREQYF | TGTGCCAGCAGTTTATCGGGGGCTCGCGAGCAGTACTTC
- | TRBJ2-3 | TRBV7-9 | - | CASSSAQRPSYTQYF | TGTGCCAGCAGCTCCGCCCAGCGGCCCTCCTATACGCAGTATTTT
TRBD1 | TRBJ2-3 | TRBV28 | - | CASSSQRWDSSTLQYF | TGTGCCAGCAGTTCGCAACGTTGGGACAGTTCCACCCTGCAGTATTTT
- | TRBJ2-1 | TRBV6-9 | once | CASSFRPISNEQFF | TGTGCCAGCAGTTTTCGGCCTATTAGCAATGAGCAGTTCTTC
- | TRBJ2-2 | TRBV29-1 | - | CSVASGEDGELFF | TGCAGCGTCGCTTCCGGGGAGGACGGGGAGCTGTTTTTT